These 9 T cell receptor beta chains were sequenced from one sample in a study of human T cells and chemical hapten exposure. TCRdb passed the RACE reads through MiXCR, listing each CDR3 protein once. The table includes about 170,000 distinct CDR3 sequences, about a quarter detected once. Indicated time point: patch test 3, about 24 weeks after DPC sensitization. Treatment of the sample: therapeutic diphenylcyclopropenone sensitization with weekly scalp DPC. Specimen: whole blood, collected in connection with sensitization to the hapten diphenylcyclopropenone (DPC). Receptor source: a woman aged 18-35 years with alopecia areata. Some clones in this sample may be carry-over from other donors' samples.

The chain couples TRBV11-2 to TRBJ2-5; 8 bases line up with TRBD2. This CDR3 region has 18 residues. Germline V gives CDR1 SGHAT, CDR2 FQNNGV. After removal of 0 bases from V and 3 bases from J, the junction contained 12 bases not matched to a gene. The DNA for the CDR3 is TGTGCCAGCAGCTTAGATTCCGGGACTAGAGGGGCCAAAGAGACCCAGTACTTC. Its protein product is CASSLDSGTRGAKETQYF.

The chain combines TRBV9 with TRBJ2-7, with 7 bases aligning to TRBD1. The CDR3 contains 15 residues. J was trimmed by 6 bases and V by 0 bases; bases with no gene match: 9. Looked up from germline, CDR1 is SGDLS and CDR2 is YYNGEE. CDR3 DNA sequence: TGTGCCAGCAGCGTAGCCTTAGGGGGCTCGGGCGAGCAGTACTTC. Protein sequence: CASSVALGGSGEQYF.

A word on this clonotype: Lacking the conserved final phenylalanine or tryptophan, this CDR3 likely reflects a read error. CDR3 amino acids: CASSYGGGPGELFS. As DNA, the CDR3 is TGTGCCAGCAGTTACGGCGGGGGACCCGGGGAGCTGTTTTCT. The J gene is TRBJ2-2, the V gene TRBV6-2 or TRBV6-3; 7 bases line up with TRBD2. The CDR3 consists of 14 residues. Germline V gene sequence: CDR1 MNHEY, CDR2 SVGEGT. Trimming removed 2 bases from V and 6 bases from J; junction bases left unmatched: 3.

This clonotype was observed at least ten times. This chain connects TRBV12-3 or TRBV12-4 to TRBJ2-7, with 8 bases lining up with TRBD1. The V and J ends lost 7 bases and 7 bases, in that order; junction bases with no gene match: 12. CDR3 length: 14 residues. CDR3 region: CASTPTGELNEQYF. The CDR3 nucleotides are TGTGCCAGCACCCCGACAGGGGAGCTAAATGAGCAGTACTTC.

This clonotype showed up just a few times. The genes are TRBV25-1 and TRBJ2-5; no clear D gene. CDR1 MGHDK and CDR2 SYGVNS come from the germline V gene. CDR3 length equals 14 residues. V was pared by 4 bases and J by 2 bases, with 11 bases between. CDR3 loop: CASSGELVQETQYF. The CDR3 coding sequence is TGTGCCAGCAGTGGTGAGTTGGTACAAGAGACCCAGTACTTC.

The chain is built from TRBV20-1 and TRBJ2-7, with D possibly being TRBD2 (6 bases). Germline V gene sequence: CDR1 DFQATT, CDR2 SNEGSKA (reference sequence). V lost 3 bases and J lost 3, with 15 bases in between. The CDR3 runs to 14 residues. Here the CDR3 DNA reads TGCAGTGCTAGGGGGACTGTATTGAGCTACGAGCAGTACTTC. Translation gives CSARGTVLSYEQYF.

V and J are TRBV29-1 and TRBJ1-5, with a tentative D call TRBD1 (5 bases). The CDR3 loop spans 12 amino acids. V dropped 6 bases and J dropped 3 bases, with 9 bases sitting between them. The germline V gene encodes CDR1 SQVTM and CDR2 ANQGSEA. CDR3 nucleotide sequence: TGCAGCGTGGGGGACTACAATCAGCCCCAGCATTTT. Protein sequence: CSVGDYNQPQHF.

V is TRBV12-3 or TRBV12-4 and J is TRBJ2-7; TRBD1 or TRBD2 may be the D gene (5 bases each). CDR3 length: 13 amino acids. The V gene lost 5 bases and the J gene lost 5 bases, with 13 bases spanning the gap. Written as DNA, the CDR3 is TGTGCCAGCAGTCTCACTAGGGGCCACGAGCAGTACTTC. It is translated as CASSLTRGHEQYF.

This clonotype was seen a handful of times. This chain uses TRBV20-1 with TRBJ2-3; 10 bases agree with TRBD2. V lost 5 bases to trimming and J lost 4 bases; unmatched junction nucleotides: 3. The CDR3 sequence is 13 residues long. In germline, CDR1 is DFQATT, CDR2 SNEGSKA (reference sequence). DNA of the CDR3: TGCAGTGCTTGGACTAGCGGCGCAGATACGCAGTATTTT. Protein sequence: CSAWTSGADTQYF.